This TCR beta chain comes out of a study of blood T cell repertoires in COVID-19. Sequencing was performed with immunoSEQ multiplex PCR; in TCRdb, only in-frame clones are kept and a portion is missing. The sample shows 200,000 to 250,000 clones, about 85% of them seen only once. This CDR3 has 11 residues. The ends were cut back, 4 bases at V and 2 bases at J, with 6 bases in the middle. CDR1 is SQVTM and CDR2 is ANQGSEA in the germline V gene. The receptor comes from a woman older than 75 with active or convalescent COVID-19. The chain uses TRBV29-1 and TRBJ2-7; D is uncertain. Sequencing was carried out using peripheral blood. The CDR3 bases are TGCAGCGTTGTCACTCCCTACGAGCAGTACTTC. Protein sequence: CSVVTPYEQYF.